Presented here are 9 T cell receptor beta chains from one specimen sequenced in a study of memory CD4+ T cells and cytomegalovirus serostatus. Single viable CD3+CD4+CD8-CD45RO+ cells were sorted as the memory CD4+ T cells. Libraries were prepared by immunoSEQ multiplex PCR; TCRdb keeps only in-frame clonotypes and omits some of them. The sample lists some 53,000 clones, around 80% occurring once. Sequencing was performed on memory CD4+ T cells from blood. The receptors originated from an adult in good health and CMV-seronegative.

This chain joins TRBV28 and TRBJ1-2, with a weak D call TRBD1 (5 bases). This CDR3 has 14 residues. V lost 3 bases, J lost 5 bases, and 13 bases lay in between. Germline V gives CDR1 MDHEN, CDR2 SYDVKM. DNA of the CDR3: TGTGCCAGCAGTTTCGTGGCAGGGCGGTATGGCTACACCTTC. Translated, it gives CASSFVAGRYGYTF.

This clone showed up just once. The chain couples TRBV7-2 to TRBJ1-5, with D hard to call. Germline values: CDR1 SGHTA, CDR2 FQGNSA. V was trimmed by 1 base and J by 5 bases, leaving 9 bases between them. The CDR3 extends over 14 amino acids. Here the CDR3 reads CASSLVPIYQPQHF. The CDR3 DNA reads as TGTGCCAGCAGCTTAGTACCGATCTATCAGCCCCAGCATTTT. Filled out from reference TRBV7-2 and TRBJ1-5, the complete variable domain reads GAGVSQSPSNKVTEKGKDVELRCDPISGHTALYWYRQSLGQGLEFLIYFQGNSAPDKSGLPSDRFSAERTGGSVSTLTIQRTQQEDSAVYLCASSLVPIYQPQHFGDGTRLSIL.

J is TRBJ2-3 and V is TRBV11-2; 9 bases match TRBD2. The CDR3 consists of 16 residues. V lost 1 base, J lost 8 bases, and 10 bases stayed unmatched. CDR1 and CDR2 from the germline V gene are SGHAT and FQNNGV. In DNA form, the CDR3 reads TGTGCCAGCAGCTTAGGAGCGGGGGGAGTTGAGGGTACGCAGTATTTT. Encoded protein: CASSLGAGGVEGTQYF. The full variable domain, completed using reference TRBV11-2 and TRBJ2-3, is EAGVAQSPRYKIIEKRQSVAFWCNPISGHATLYWYQQILGQGPKLLIQFQNNGVVDDSQLPKDRFSAERLKGVDSTLKIQPAKLEDSAVYLCASSLGAGGVEGTQYFGPGTRLTVL.

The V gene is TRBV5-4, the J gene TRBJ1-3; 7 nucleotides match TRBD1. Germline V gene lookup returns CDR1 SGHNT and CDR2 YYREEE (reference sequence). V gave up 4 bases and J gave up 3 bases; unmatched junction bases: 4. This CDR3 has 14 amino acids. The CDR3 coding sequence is TGTGCCAGCAGCCCGACAGGGTATGGAAACACCATATATTTT. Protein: CASSPTGYGNTIYF.

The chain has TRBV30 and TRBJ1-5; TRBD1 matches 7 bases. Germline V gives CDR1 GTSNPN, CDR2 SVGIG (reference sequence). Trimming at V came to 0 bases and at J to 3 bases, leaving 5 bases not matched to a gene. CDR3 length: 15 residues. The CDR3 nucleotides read TGTGCCTGGAGTGTAAAGGGGGCTGTCAATCAGCCCCAGCATTTT. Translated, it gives CAWSVKGAVNQPQHF. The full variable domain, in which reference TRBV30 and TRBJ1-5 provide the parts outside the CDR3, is SQTIHQWPATLVQPVGSPLSLECTVEGTSNPNLYWYRQAAGRGLQLLFYSVGIGQISSEVPQNLSASRPQDRQFILSSKKLLLSDSGFYLCAWSVKGAVNQPQHFGDGTRLSIL.

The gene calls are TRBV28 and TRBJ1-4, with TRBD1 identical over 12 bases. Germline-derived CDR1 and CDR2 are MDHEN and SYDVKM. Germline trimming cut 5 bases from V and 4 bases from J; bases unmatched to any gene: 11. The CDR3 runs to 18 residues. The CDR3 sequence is CASSRSRDRGHINEKLFF. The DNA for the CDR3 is TGTGCCAGCAGTCGGTCCCGGGACAGGGGGCACATTAATGAAAAACTGTTTTTT.

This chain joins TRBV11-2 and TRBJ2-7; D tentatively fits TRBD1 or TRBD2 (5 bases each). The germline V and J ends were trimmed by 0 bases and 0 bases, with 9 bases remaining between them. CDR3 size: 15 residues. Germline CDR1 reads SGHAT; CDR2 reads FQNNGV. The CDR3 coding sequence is TGTGCCAGCAGCTTAGATCGGGGCGGCTCCTACGAGCAGTACTTC. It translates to CASSLDRGGSYEQYF. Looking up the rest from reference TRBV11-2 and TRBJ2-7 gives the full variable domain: EAGVAQSPRYKIIEKRQSVAFWCNPISGHATLYWYQQILGQGPKLLIQFQNNGVVDDSQLPKDRFSAERLKGVDSTLKIQPAKLEDSAVYLCASSLDRGGSYEQYFGPGTRLTVT.

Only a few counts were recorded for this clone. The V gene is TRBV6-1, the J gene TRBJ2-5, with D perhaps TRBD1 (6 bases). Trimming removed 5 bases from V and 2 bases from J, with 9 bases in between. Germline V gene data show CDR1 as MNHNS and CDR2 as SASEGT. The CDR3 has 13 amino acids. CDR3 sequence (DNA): TGTGCCAGCAGTTATGGACAGCAAGAGACCCAGTACTTC. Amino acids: CASSYGQQETQYF.

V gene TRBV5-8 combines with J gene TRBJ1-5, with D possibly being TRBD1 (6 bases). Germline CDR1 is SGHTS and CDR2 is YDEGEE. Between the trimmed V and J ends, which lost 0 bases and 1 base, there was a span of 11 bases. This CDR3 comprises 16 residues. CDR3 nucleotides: TGTGCCAGCAGCTTGGTGAGGACAGTCAGCAATCAGCCCCAGCATTTT. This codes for CASSLVRTVSNQPQHF.